The clone carrying this T cell receptor (beta chain) has just one count. This sample stems from a study of blood T cell repertoires in COVID-19. The wider study: Acute-phase and convalescent COVID-19 samples originated in the United States, Italy and Spain. T cells, B-cell-depleted T cells, or PBMCs provided the cDNA or gDNA that served as material.

Original handling: Amplification from reference gene primers served as the basis for estimated nucleated cell counts. Assay: immunoSEQ multiplex PCR; the TCRdb copy retains only in-frame clones and omits some. V and J calls and clone size are as listed in that table; D and trimming were resolved from the DNA. The repertoire holds around 200,000 clones, with 84% as singletons. CDR3 length: 15 residues. The V and J ends lost 4 bases and 4 bases, in that order; junction bases with no gene match: 5. The germline V gene has CDR1 SGHDT and CDR2 YYEEEE. The receptor's source is a woman over 75 with active or convalescent COVID-19. The gene calls are TRBV5-6 and TRBJ1-4, with TRBD1 matching over 9 bases. The sequenced sample consisted of peripheral blood. CDR3 in amino acids: CASSELGQGNEKLFF. The DNA of the CDR3 is TGTGCCAGCAGCGAACTGGGACAGGGTAATGAAAAACTGTTTTTT.